Below, one T cell receptor (beta chain) is given with its context. Naivety among CD8 cells was defined by CD45RO negativity and positive CCR7 selection, thereby excluding terminally differentiated effector memory CD45RA+ cells. Data came from immunoSEQ multiplex PCR; TCRdb stores just in-frame clones and leaves some out. The data contain about 2,200,000 clones, more than 85% of them singletons. These data are taken from a study of shared clonotypes between healthy human individuals. Material for sequencing was naive CD8+ T cells from PBMCs. The receptor was derived from a young man in good health. Some clones in this sample may be carry-over from other donors' samples.

The DNA for the CDR3 is TGTGCCTGGAGTGTTACAGGGGGCTCTGAAGCTTTCTTT. This codes for CAWSVTGGSEAFF. This rearrangement joins TRBV30 to TRBJ1-1; 9 bases align to TRBD1. The germline V gene encodes CDR1 GTSNPN and CDR2 SVGIG (reference sequence). V dropped 0 bases and J dropped 6; count of bases not matched to a gene: 2. This CDR3 region has 13 residues. The full variable domain, in which reference TRBV30 and TRBJ1-1 provide the parts outside the CDR3, is SQTIHQWPATLVQPVGSPLSLECTVEGTSNPNLYWYRQAAGRGLQLLFYSVGIGQISSEVPQNLSASRPQDRQFILSSKKLLLSDSGFYLCAWSVTGGSEAFFGQGTRLTVV.